This T cell receptor beta chain came from a study of blood T cell repertoires in COVID-19. V was clipped by 0 bases and J by 0 bases, with 9 bases between them. The CDR3 covers 15 residues. The germline CDR1 and CDR2 sequences are MNHEY and SVGEGT. Method: immunoSEQ multiplex PCR; TCRdb's copy keeps in-frame clones and lacks some. The sample lists just under 350,000 clones; under 95% were seen once. The clonotype was recovered from a woman aged 18-29 years who had recovered from COVID-19. This sequence joins TRBV6-2 or TRBV6-3 and TRBJ2-7, with D tentatively TRBD2 (5 bases). The specimen was peripheral blood. CDR3 sequence: CASSYSSGSSYEQYV. Here the CDR3 DNA reads TGTGCCAGCAGTTACTCAAGCGGTAGCTCCTACGAGCAGTACGTC.